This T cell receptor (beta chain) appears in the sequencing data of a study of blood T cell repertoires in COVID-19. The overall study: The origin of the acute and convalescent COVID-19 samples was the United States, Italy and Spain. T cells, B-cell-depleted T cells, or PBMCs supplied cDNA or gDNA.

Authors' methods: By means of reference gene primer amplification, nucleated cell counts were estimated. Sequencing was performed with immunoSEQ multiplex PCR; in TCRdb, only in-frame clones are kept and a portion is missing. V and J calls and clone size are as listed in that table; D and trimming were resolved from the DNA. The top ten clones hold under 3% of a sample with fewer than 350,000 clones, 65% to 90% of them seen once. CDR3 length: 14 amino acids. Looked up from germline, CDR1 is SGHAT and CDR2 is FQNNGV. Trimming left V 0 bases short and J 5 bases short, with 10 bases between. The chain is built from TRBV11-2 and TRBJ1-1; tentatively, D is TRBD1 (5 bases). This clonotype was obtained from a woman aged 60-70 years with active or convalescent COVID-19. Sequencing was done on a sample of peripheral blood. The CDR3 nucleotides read TGTGCCAGCAGCTTAGAAGCAGGGTGGACTGAAGCTTTCTTT. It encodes CASSLEAGWTEAFF.